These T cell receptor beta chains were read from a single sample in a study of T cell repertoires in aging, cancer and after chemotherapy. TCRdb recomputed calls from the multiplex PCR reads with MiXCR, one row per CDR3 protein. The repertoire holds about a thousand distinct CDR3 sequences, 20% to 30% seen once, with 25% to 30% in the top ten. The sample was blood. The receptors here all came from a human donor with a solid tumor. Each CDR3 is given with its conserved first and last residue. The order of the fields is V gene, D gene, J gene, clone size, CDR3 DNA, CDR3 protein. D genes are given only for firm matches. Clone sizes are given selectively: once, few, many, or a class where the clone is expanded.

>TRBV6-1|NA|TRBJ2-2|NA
TGTGCCACCTGGAAAGGGGGACAGAACACCGGGGAGCTGTTTTTT
CATWKGGQNTGELFF
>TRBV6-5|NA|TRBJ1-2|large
TGTGCCATCCGGAGGCCCTTAACAGCGACCAGAAACTATGGCTACACCTTC
CAIRRPLTATRNYGYTF
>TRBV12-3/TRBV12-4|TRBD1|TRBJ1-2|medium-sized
TGTGCCAGCAGTCCTACAGGGGGGGGTTCCTATGGCTACACCTTC
CASSPTGGGSYGYTF
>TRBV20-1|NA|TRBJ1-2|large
TGCAGTGCTACCTCAGGGAACTATGGCTACACCTTC
CSATSGNYGYTF
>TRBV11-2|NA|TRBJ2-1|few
TGTGCCAGCAGTTCCCGCATAGGAGGATACAATGAGCAGTTCTTC
CASSSRIGGYNEQFF
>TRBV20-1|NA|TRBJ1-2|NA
TGCAGTGTTGAAGACAGTCACTATGGCTACACCTTC
CSVEDSHYGYTF
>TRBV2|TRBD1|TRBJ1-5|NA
TGTGCCACCAGGGACAGGGTCAGCAATCAGCCCCAGCATTTT
CATRDRVSNQPQHF
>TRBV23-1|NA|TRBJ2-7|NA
TGCGCCAGCAGTCAATCGCAACAGACGAGGCCCTACGAGCAGTACTTC
CASSQSQQTRPYEQYF
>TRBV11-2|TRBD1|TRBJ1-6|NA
TGTGCCAGCAGCTTACAGACAGGGAATTCACCCCTCCACTTT
CASSLQTGNSPLHF
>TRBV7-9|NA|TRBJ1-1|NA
TGTGCCAGCAGCGTGGGACACCAGAACACTGAAGCTTTCTTT
CASSVGHQNTEAFF
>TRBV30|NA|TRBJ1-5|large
TGTGCCTGGGCGAGGGGGTCGGATCAGCCCCAGCATTTT
CAWARGSDQPQHF
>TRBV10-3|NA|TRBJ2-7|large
TGTGCCATCAGAGGGGAGGCCTCCTACGAGCAGTACTTC
CAIRGEASYEQYF
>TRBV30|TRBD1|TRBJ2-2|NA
TGTGCCTGGAGTCGGACAGGGGGCTTCGGGGAGCTGTTTTTT
CAWSRTGGFGELFF
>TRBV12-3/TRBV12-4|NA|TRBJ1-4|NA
TGTGCCAGCAGTTTTGCCCCGCAGGGTGAACTGTTTTTT
CASSFAPQGELFF
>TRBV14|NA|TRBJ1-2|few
TGTGCCAGCAGCCTCGGGCAGGGGTGGATCTATGGCTACACCTTC
CASSLGQGWIYGYTF
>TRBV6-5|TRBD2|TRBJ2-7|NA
TGTGCCAGCAGCACTAGGACTAGCGGGAGCTCCTACGAGCAGTACTTC
CASSTRTSGSSYEQYF
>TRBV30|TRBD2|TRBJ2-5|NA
TGTGCCTGGGTTCTCTTGGGTAGCGGGTTTCGTGAGACCCAGTACTTC
CAWVLLGSGFRETQYF